The 13 T cell receptor beta chains below come from one sample, sequenced in a study of blood T cell repertoires in COVID-19. Profiled with immunoSEQ multiplex PCR; TCRdb holds only in-frame clones, not every one. The sample has about 150,000 clones, 65% to 90% seen once. The sequenced sample was peripheral blood. The origin of the receptors is a woman aged 50 to 65 with acute or convalescent COVID-19.

The chain is built from TRBV9 and TRBJ2-1; 7 bases agree with TRBD2. Germline loops: CDR1 SGDLS, CDR2 YYNGEE. The CDR3 consists of 17 residues. V shed 0 bases, J shed 0 bases, and the junction held 6 bases outside the gene matches. The CDR3: CASSVGASGHSYNEQFF. In nucleotides, the CDR3 is TGTGCCAGCAGCGTAGGGGCTAGCGGACACTCCTACAATGAGCAGTTCTTC.

A single count supports this clone. The chain uses TRBV5-1 and TRBJ2-7, with TRBD2 matching 8 bases. CDR1 SGHRS and CDR2 YFSETQ come from the germline V gene. The CDR3 is made up of 15 amino acids. V gave up 3 bases and J gave up 2 bases; unmatched junction bases: 7. In DNA, the CDR3 is TGCGCCAGCAGCTCCCAACCGGGACTAGCCTACGAGCAGTACTTC. Translation gives CASSSQPGLAYEQYF.

The rearrangement links TRBV20-1 to TRBJ1-1; D call uncertain. Germline values: CDR1 DFQATT, CDR2 SNEGSKA (reference sequence). V shed 3 bases and J shed 2 bases, with 10 bases lying between them. The CDR3 contains 13 residues. The CDR3 region has the DNA TGCAGTGCTAGTCGGCAGCGCAACACTGAAGCTTTCTTT. Translating gives CSASRQRNTEAFF.

This clone was seen a few times. J is TRBJ2-2 and V is TRBV19; perhaps TRBD1 as D (6 bases). This CDR3 has 15 amino acids. The germline V gene encodes CDR1 LNHDA and CDR2 SQIVND (reference sequence). V was cut by 7 bases and J by 1 base, with 13 bases left in between. CDR3 coding DNA: TGTGCCAGTACCTCCTGGGGGCAGAACACCGGGGAGCTGTTTTTT. Its protein product is CASTSWGQNTGELFF.

The V call is TRBV5-6, the J call TRBJ2-7, with D possibly matching TRBD1 (5 bases). V lost 3 bases and J 6 bases, leaving 13 bases between the germline ends. The germline CDR1 and CDR2 sequences are SGHDT and YYEEEE. This CDR3 has 13 residues. CDR3: CASSYGQYPEQYF. DNA of the CDR3: TGTGCCAGCAGCTATGGACAATACCCCGAGCAGTACTTC. The full variable domain, its missing parts supplied by reference TRBV5-6 and TRBJ2-7, is DAGVTQSPTHLIKTRGQQVTLRCSPKSGHDTVSWYQQALGQGPQFIFQYYEEEERQRGNFPDRFSGHQFPNYSSELNVNALLLGDSALYLCASSYGQYPEQYFGPGTRLTVT.

This clone has more than one count but fewer than ten. The V and J genes are TRBV5-6 and TRBJ1-2, with 7 bases aligning to TRBD1. CDR1 is SGHDT, CDR2 YYEEEE, per germline. Unmatched junction bases numbered 9, after V lost 1 base and J lost 3 bases. CDR3 length equals 16 residues. CDR3: CASSLQQGGFDYGYTF. CDR3 sequence (DNA): TGTGCCAGCAGCTTGCAGCAGGGGGGCTTCGACTATGGCTACACCTTC.

This chain connects TRBV10-3 to TRBJ1-2, with 8 bases matching TRBD1. Trimming removed 3 bases from V and 5 bases from J; junction bases left unmatched: 5. The length of the CDR3 is 14 residues. The germline gives CDR1 ENHRY, CDR2 SYGVKD. CDR3 residues: CAISEYDRGYGYTF. The CDR3 DNA reads TGTGCCATCAGTGAATATGACAGGGGTTATGGCTACACCTTC.

The chain recombines TRBV7-3 with TRBJ2-7, with TRBD2 matching over 8 bases. This CDR3 is built from 18 residues. Trimming at V came to 5 bases and at J to 3 bases, leaving 18 bases not matched to a gene. Germline V CDR1 and CDR2: SGHTA, FQGTGA. Here the CDR3 reads CASSLITPTSVGLYEQYF. CDR3 sequence (DNA): TGTGCCAGCAGCCTCATAACCCCGACTAGCGTGGGGCTCTACGAGCAGTACTTC.

V gene TRBV4-1 combines with J gene TRBJ1-2, with 10 positions matching TRBD1. This CDR3 comprises 15 residues. CDR1 MGHRA and CDR2 YSYEKL come from the germline V gene. After removal of 2 bases from V and 3 bases from J, the junction contained 3 bases not matched to a gene. The DNA for the CDR3 is TGCGCCAGCAGCCAACCTGGACAGGGGGACTATGGCTACACCTTC. Its protein product is CASSQPGQGDYGYTF.

The rearrangement uses TRBV21-1 and TRBJ1-4. TRBV21-1 is a recognized pseudogene. The CDR3 spans 14 residues. The DNA for the CDR3 is TGTGCCAGCCGTGCGGAGGTAACGCGTGAAAAACTGTTTTTT. This encodes CASRAEVTREKLFF.

The V gene is TRBV19, the J gene TRBJ2-2; 9 bases line up with TRBD1. V lost 3 bases and J lost 5; bases outside the gene matches: 7. The CDR3 is 16 residues long. The V gene's germline CDR1 is LNHDA and CDR2 SQIVND (reference sequence). CDR3 nucleotides: TGTGCCAGTAGTATTTATCAGACAGGGGGTACCGGGGAGCTGTTTTTT. Its protein product is CASSIYQTGGTGELFF.

This clone was seen once. This chain joins TRBV7-3 and TRBJ1-2, with D possibly TRBD1 on 6 matching bases. Between the trimmed V and J ends, which lost 5 bases and 6 bases, there was a span of 13 bases. The germline gives CDR1 SGHTA, CDR2 FQGTGA. The CDR3 length is 13 residues. The CDR3 DNA follows: TGTGCCAGCAGCCCCGGGGGGGGGCATGGCTACACCTTC. Its protein is CASSPGGGHGYTF.

This clone was counted between two and nine times. The chain is built from TRBV5-6 and TRBJ1-4; D is unclear. The germline V gene encodes CDR1 SGHDT and CDR2 YYEEEE. V was trimmed by 2 bases and J by 0 bases, leaving 11 bases between them. This CDR3 has 16 amino acids. The CDR3 coding sequence is TGTGCCAGCAGCTTTCGACACCCAACAACTAATGAAAAACTGTTTTTT. This translates into CASSFRHPTTNEKLFF. The full variable domain, in which reference TRBV5-6 and TRBJ1-4 provide the parts outside the CDR3, is DAGVTQSPTHLIKTRGQQVTLRCSPKSGHDTVSWYQQALGQGPQFIFQYYEEEERQRGNFPDRFSGHQFPNYSSELNVNALLLGDSALYLCASSFRHPTTNEKLFFGSGTQLSVL.